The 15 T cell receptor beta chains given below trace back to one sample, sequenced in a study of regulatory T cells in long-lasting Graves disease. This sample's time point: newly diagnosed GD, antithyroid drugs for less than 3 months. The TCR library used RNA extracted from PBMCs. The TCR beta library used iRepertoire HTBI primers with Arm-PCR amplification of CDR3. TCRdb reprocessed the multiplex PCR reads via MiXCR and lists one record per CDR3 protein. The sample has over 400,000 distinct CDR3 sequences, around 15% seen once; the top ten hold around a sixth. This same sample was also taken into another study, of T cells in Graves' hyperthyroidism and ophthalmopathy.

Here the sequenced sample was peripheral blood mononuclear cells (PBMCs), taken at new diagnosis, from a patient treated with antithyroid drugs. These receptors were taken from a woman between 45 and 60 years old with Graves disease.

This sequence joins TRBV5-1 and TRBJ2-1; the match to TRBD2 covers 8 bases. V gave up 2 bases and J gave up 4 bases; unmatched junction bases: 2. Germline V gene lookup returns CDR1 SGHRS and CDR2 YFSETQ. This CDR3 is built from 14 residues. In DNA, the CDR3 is TGCGCCAGCAGCTTCGAGCGGGAGTACAATGAGCAGTTCTTC. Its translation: CASSFEREYNEQFF.

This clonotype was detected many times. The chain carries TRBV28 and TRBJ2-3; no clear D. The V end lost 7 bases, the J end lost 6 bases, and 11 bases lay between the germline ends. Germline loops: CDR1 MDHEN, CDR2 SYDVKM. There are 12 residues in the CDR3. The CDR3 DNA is TGTGCCAGCACCCAGTCCGGGGATACGCAGTATTTT. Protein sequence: CASTQSGDTQYF.

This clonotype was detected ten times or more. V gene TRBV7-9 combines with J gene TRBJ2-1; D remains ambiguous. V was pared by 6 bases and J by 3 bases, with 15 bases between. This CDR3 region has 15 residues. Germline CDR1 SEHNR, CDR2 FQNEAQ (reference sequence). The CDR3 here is CASRQQEENYNEQFF. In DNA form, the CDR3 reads TGTGCCAGCAGACAACAAGAAGAGAACTACAATGAGCAGTTCTTC.

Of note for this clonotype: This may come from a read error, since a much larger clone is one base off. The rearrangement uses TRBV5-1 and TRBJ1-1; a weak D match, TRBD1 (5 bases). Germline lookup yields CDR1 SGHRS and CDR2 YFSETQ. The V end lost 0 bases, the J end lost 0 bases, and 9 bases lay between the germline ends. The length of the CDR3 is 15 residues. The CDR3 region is CASSLGQPLNTEAFF. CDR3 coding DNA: TGCGCCAGCAGCTTGGGACAGCCATTGAACACTGAAGCTTTCTTT.

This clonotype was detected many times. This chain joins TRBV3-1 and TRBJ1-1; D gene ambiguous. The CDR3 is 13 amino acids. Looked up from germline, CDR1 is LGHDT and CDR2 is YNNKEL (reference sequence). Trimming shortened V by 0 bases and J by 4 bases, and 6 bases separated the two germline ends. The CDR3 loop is CASSQEGGTEAFF. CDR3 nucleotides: TGTGCCAGCAGCCAAGAGGGTGGCACTGAAGCTTTCTTT.

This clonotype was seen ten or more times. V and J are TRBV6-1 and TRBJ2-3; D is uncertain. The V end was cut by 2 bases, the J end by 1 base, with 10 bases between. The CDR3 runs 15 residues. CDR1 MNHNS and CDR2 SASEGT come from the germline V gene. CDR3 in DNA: TGTGCCAGCAGTGAATCGGCGGCAGGCACAGATACGCAGTATTTT. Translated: CASSESAAGTDTQYF.

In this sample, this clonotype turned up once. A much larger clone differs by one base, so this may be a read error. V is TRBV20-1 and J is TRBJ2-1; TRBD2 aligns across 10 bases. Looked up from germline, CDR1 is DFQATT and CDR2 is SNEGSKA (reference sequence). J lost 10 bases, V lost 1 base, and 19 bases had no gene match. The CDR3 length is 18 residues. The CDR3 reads CSARAATQLAGVAYEQFF. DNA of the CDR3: TGCAGTGCTAGAGCCGCCACCCAGCTAGCGGGAGTGGCCTACGAGCAGTTCTTC.

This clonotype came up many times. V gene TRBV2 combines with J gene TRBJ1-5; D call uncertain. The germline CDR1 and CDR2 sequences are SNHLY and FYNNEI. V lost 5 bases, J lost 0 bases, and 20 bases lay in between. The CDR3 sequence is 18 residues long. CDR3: CASSHTSAIASSNQPQHF. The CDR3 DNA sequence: TGTGCCAGCAGTCACACATCAGCCATTGCGTCTAGCAATCAGCCCCAGCATTTT. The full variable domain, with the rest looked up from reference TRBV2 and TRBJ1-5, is EPEVTQTPSHQVTQMGQEVILRCVPISNHLYFYWYRQILGQKVEFLVSFYNNEISEKSEIFDDQFSVERPDGSNFTLKIRSTKLEDSAMYFCASSHTSAIASSNQPQHFGDGTRLSIL.

The CDR3 DNA is TGCGCCAGCGGACGAGGGGAAAATCAGCCCCAGCATTTT. This sequence encodes CASGRGENQPQHF. The chain carries TRBV10-1 and TRBJ1-5, with D possibly TRBD1 on 5 matching bases. This CDR3 comprises 13 residues. Germline loops: CDR1 WNHNN, CDR2 SYGVQD (reference sequence). Trimming removed 8 bases at V and 4 bases at J, with 12 bases between.

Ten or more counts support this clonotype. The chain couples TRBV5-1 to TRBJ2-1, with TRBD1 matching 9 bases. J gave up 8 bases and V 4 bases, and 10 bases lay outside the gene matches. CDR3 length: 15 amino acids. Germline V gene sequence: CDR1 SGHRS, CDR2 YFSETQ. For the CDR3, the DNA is TGCGCCAGCAGCGTAGCCGGGACAGGGCACGATGAGCAGTTCTTC. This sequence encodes CASSVAGTGHDEQFF. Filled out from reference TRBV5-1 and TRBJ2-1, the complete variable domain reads KAGVTQTPRYLIKTRGQQVTLSCSPISGHRSVSWYQQTPGQGLQFLFEYFSETQRNKGNFPGRFSGRQFSNSRSEMNVSTLELGDSALYLCASSVAGTGHDEQFFGPGTRLTVL.

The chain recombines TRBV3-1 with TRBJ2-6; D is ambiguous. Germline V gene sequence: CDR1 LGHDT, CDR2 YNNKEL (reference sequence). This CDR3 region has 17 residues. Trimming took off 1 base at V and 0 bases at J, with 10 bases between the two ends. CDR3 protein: CASSQAPPSSGANVLTF. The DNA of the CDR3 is TGTGCCAGCAGCCAAGCTCCGCCAAGCTCTGGGGCCAACGTCCTGACTTTC.

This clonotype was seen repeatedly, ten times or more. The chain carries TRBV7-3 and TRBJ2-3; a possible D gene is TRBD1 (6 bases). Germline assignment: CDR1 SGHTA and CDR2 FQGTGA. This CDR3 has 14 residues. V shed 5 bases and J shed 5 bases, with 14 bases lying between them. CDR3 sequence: CASSPLGAGDTQYF. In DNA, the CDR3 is TGTGCCAGCAGCCCCCTGGGGGCGGGAGATACGCAGTATTTT.

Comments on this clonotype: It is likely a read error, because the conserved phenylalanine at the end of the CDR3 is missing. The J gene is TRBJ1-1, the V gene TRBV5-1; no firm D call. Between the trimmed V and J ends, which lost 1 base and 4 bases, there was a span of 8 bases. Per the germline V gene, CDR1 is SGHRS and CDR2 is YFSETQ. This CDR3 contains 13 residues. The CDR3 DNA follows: TGCGCCAGCAGCTTGAGCGGAGGCACTGAAGCTTTCGTT. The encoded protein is CASSLSGGTEAFV.

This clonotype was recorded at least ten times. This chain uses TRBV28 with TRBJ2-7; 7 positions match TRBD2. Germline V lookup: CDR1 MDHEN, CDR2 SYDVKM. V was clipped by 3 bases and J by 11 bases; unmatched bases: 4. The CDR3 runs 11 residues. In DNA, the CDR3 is TGTGCCAGCAGTTTGGGAGGGTTGGAGTACTTC. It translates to CASSLGGLEYF.

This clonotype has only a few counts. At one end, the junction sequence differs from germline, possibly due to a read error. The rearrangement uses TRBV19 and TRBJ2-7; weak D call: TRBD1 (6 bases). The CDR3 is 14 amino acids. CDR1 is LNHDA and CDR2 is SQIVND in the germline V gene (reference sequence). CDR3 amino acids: CATANRDNSYEQHF. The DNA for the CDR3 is TGTGCCACCGCGAACCGGGACAATTCCTACGAGCAGCACTTC.